The clone carrying this T cell receptor beta chain was picked up one time. What it binds is unknown. These data originate in a study of identifying expanded T cells in peripheral blood. Findings and caveats of the study: Variance in clone template counts between approximately two-week samples significantly increased with total template count across all healthy donors. Differentially abundant clones: around 1.2 between replicates, just under 17 at two to three weeks, 18 to 20 at four.

The method was immunoSEQ multiplex PCR; TCRdb's version includes in-frame clones alone and lacks a portion of them. The sample contains about 100,000 clones, around 88% of which appear only once. This TCR was recovered from a person aged 18-70 years in good health. The specimen sequenced was blood.

In nucleotides, the CDR3 is TGTGCCAGCAGCTCCGAACAGGGCACAGATACGCAGTATTTT. This translates into CASSSEQGTDTQYF. This rearrangement joins TRBV7-2 to TRBJ2-3; the D gene is possibly TRBD1 (5 bases). V lost 4 bases to trimming and J lost 1 base, with 9 bases between them. Germline V gives CDR1 SGHTA, CDR2 FQGNSA. The CDR3 length is 14 residues.